This record concerns one TCR beta chain sequence. The data were taken from a study of blood T cell repertoires in COVID-19. Study information: From the United States, Italy and Spain came samples of acute and convalescent COVID-19.

As processed by the authors: Researchers report that nucleated cell counts were estimated from reference gene primer amplification. Libraries were prepared by immunoSEQ multiplex PCR; TCRdb keeps only in-frame clonotypes and omits some of them. Clone size and V and J calls were adopted from that table, with D and trimming inferred from the DNA. This sample yields approximately 290,000 clones, of which 80% to 90% are seen a single time; approximately 4.2% belongs to the top ten. The CDR3 length is 15 residues. Germline CDR1 DFQATT, CDR2 SNEGSKA (reference sequence). The V and J ends lost 5 bases and 8 bases, in that order; junction bases with no gene match: 15. Those who participated ranged in age from about 18 to 89 years and resided in approximately 26 US areas. Each recovered donor of Cohort 3 presented with two negative PCRs, clearance, or symptom resolution.

This chain links TRBV20-1 with TRBJ2-1; 7 nucleotides match TRBD2. This clonotype was obtained from a woman aged 25 to 39 who had recovered from COVID-19. The sample consisted of PBMCs or T cells enriched from blood (not recorded which). The CDR3 protein is CSAGGRTRFLHEQFF. CDR3 bases: TGCAGTGCTGGTGGGCGGACTAGATTTCTGCATGAGCAGTTCTTC.